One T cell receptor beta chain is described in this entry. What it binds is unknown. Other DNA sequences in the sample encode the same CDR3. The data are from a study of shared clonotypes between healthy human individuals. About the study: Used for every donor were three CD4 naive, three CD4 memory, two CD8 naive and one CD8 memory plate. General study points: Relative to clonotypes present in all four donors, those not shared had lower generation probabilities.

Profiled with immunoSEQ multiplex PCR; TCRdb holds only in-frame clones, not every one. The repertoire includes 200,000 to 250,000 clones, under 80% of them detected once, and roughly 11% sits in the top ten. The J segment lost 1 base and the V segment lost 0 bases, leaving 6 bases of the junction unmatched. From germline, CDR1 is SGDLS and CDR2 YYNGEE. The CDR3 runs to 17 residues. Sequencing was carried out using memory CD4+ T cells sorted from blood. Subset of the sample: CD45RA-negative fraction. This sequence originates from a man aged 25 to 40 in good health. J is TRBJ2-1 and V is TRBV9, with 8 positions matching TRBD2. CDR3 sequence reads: CASSVGAGGTSYNEQFF. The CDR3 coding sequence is TGTGCCAGCAGCGTAGGGGCGGGAGGTACATCCTACAATGAGCAGTTCTTC.